This TCR beta chain appears in the sequencing data of a study of T cells after yellow fever vaccination. MiXCR, applied by TCRdb to the 5' RACE reads, yields one record per CDR3 protein. The sample holds around 250,000 distinct CDR3 sequences, 6.9% seen once. Whole-study findings and limits: There was a possibility that FACS-sorted repertoires contained abundant clonotypes contaminating from the bulk population. Most primary-vaccination clones reappeared after the booster (approximately 95% CD4, 85% to 90% CD8). Across the CD4 and CD8 compartments, a small share of clonotypes was present in both.

Details on this clonotype: Its antigen is as yet unknown.

Germline values: CDR1 DFQATT, CDR2 SNEGSKA (reference sequence). Trimming took off 2 bases at V and 3 bases at J, with 8 bases between the two ends. This CDR3 has 12 amino acids. This specimen consisted of CD4+ T cells sorted from PBMCs, obtained 15 days after the yellow fever booster vaccination. This sequence was found in a young man who received the YFV17D yellow fever vaccine. The genes are TRBV20-1 and TRBJ2-7; maybe TRBD2 (5 bases). The CDR3 bases are TGCAGTGCTAGACCGACTAACTACGAGCAGTACTTC. Translated, it gives CSARPTNYEQYF.